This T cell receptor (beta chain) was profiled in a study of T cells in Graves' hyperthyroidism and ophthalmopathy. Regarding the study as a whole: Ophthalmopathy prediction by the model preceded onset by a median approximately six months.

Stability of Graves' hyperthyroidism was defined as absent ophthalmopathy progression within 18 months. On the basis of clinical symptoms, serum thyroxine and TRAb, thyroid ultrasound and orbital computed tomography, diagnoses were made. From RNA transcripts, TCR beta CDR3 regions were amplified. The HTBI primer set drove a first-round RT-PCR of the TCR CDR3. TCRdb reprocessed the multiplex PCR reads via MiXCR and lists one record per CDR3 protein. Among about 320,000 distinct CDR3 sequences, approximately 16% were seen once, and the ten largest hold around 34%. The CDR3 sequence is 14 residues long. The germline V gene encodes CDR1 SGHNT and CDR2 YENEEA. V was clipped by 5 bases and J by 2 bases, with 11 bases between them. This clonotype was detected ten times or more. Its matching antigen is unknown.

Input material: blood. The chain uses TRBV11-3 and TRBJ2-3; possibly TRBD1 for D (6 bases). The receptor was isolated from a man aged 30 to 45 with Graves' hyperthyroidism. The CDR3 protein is CASSRRDNTDTQYF. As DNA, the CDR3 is TGTGCCAGCAGCCGTAGGGACAACACAGATACGCAGTATTTT.